This TCR beta chain was recorded in a study of cytomegalovirus exposure and HLA in healthy donors. The CDR3 is made up of 15 amino acids. Germline CDR1 and CDR2: SGHDT and YYEEEE. J was trimmed by 5 bases and V by 1 base; bases with no gene match: 3. This clone has more than one count but fewer than ten. Its antigen is currently unknown. This PCR relied on a set of 60 Vbeta primers and 13 Jbeta primers. Using immunoSEQ multiplex PCR, the repertoire was profiled, and TCRdb retains in-frame clones only, with some absent. The sample has more than 100,000 clones, approximately 9% seen once. Study results and limitations: Most CMV-associated TCR beta chains were later found to appear HLA-restricted.

This chain connects TRBV5-6 to TRBJ2-2; TRBD1 aligns across 9 bases. Sequenced sample: PBMCs. The TCR was taken from a woman in her forties in good health and CMV-seropositive. CDR3 DNA sequence: TGTGCCAGCAGCTTGACAGGGGGCAGTACCGGGGAGCTGTTTTTT. It encodes CASSLTGGSTGELFF.